These T cell receptor beta chains were read from a single sample in a study of blood T cell repertoires in COVID-19. The protocol was immunoSEQ multiplex PCR, while the TCRdb copy is restricted to in-frame clones and leaves out a portion. The sample consists of approximately 170,000 clones, 70% to 90% of them appearing once. The sequenced sample consisted of peripheral blood. The receptor set was obtained from an elderly man with COVID-19, enrolled during active disease. Each CDR3 is given with its conserved first and last residue. The order of the fields is J gene, V gene, clone size, D gene, CDR3 protein, CDR3 DNA. A D gene is named only where the DNA matches it firmly. Not every row has a clone size; where given, it reads once, few, many or a size class.

J: TRBJ1-5; V: TRBV6-5; size: -; D: TRBD1; CDR3: CASGRTGGQPQHF; DNA: TGTGCCAGCGGTAGGACAGGAGGTCAGCCCCAGCATTTT
J: TRBJ1-1; V: TRBV7-2; size: few; D: -; CDR3: CASSFGPLVTEAFF; DNA: TGTGCCAGCAGCTTTGGGCCCCTGGTCACTGAAGCTTTCTTT
J: TRBJ1-6; V: TRBV19; size: -; D: -; CDR3: CASGIQAGDSPLHF; DNA: TGTGCCAGTGGGATACAGGCAGGGGACTCACCCCTCCACTTT
J: TRBJ2-1; V: TRBV4-1; size: -; D: -; CDR3: CASSQGGETGYHEQFF; DNA: TGCGCCAGCAGCCAGGGGGGGGAAACAGGGTACCATGAGCAGTTCTTC
J: TRBJ1-2; V: TRBV3-1/TRBV3-2; size: -; D: TRBD1; CDR3: CASSRTGRPLGYTF; DNA: TGTGCCAGCAGCAGGACAGGAAGACCTCTGGGCTACACCTTC
J: TRBJ1-4; V: TRBV6-6; size: -; D: TRBD1; CDR3: CASSSRQGGEKLFF; DNA: TGTGCCAGCAGTTCCCGACAGGGAGGAGAAAAACTGTTTTTT
J: TRBJ2-5; V: TRBV7-2; size: -; D: -; CDR3: CASSLGLGPQETQYF; DNA: TGTGCCAGCAGCCTGGGTCTGGGCCCCCAAGAGACCCAGTACTTC
J: TRBJ2-1; V: TRBV5-4; size: -; D: TRBD2; CDR3: CASSLGAPGTSGGEGEQFF; DNA: TGTGCCAGCAGCTTGGGGGCCCCCGGGACTAGCGGGGGGGAGGGCGAGCAGTTCTTC
J: TRBJ1-1; V: TRBV6-5; size: few; D: TRBD1; CDR3: CASRVGQGLTEAFF; DNA: TGTGCCAGCAGGGTGGGACAGGGTCTTACTGAAGCTTTCTTT
J: TRBJ1-3; V: TRBV5-1; size: -; D: TRBD1; CDR3: CASSSSGQGTKTGNTIYF; DNA: TGCGCCAGCAGCTCCTCCGGACAGGGGACCAAAACTGGAAACACCATATATTTT
J: TRBJ2-5; V: TRBV5-4; size: -; D: TRBD1; CDR3: CASSLARGTGPETQYF; DNA: TGTGCCAGCAGCTTGGCTCGAGGGACAGGGCCAGAGACCCAGTACTTC
J: TRBJ1-4; V: TRBV28; size: -; D: -; CDR3: CASTLQGAWHEKLFF; DNA: TGTGCCAGCACCCTACAGGGCGCGTGGCATGAAAAACTGTTTTTT
J: TRBJ1-2; V: TRBV7-2; size: -; D: TRBD1; CDR3: CASSSGTGVLGYTF; DNA: TGTGCCAGCAGTTCCGGGACAGGGGTCTTAGGCTACACCTTC
J: TRBJ2-1; V: TRBV11-2; size: once; D: TRBD2; CDR3: CASSLSGGFVYNEQFF; DNA: TGTGCCAGCAGCTTGAGCGGGGGGTTTGTATACAATGAGCAGTTCTTC
J: TRBJ2-5; V: TRBV7-2; size: once; D: -; CDR3: CASSLVGVPQETQYF; DNA: TGTGCCAGCAGCTTAGTCGGGGTGCCACAAGAGACCCAGTACTTC
J: TRBJ2-3; V: TRBV5-1; size: once; D: TRBD2; CDR3: CASSLGAGAHTDTQYF; DNA: TGCGCCAGCAGCTTGGGAGCGGGGGCCCACACAGATACGCAGTATTTT
J: TRBJ2-5; V: TRBV3-1/TRBV3-2; size: -; D: TRBD2; CDR3: CASSPNPGTSGETQYF; DNA: TGTGCCAGCAGCCCAAACCCCGGGACTAGCGGGGAGACCCAGTACTTC